These T cell receptor beta chains were read from a single sample in a study of T-cell memory formation after mild COVID-19. TCRdb processed the 5' RACE reads anew with MiXCR; each CDR3 protein has one entry. The sample has approximately 170,000 distinct CDR3 sequences; roughly 13% are singletons. Sequenced: PBMCs or a T cell subset sorted from them (not recorded which). Every receptor here comes from a man between 18 and 35 years old who had mild COVID-19 (a few samples of this study predate the infection). Cell type and time point are not known. CDR3s include the opening cysteine and the closing phenylalanine or tryptophan. A D gene is named only where the DNA matches it firmly. The listing skips clone size in some rows; elsewhere it reads once, few, many or a size class.

cdr3_aa	cdr3_nt	clone_size	d_call	j_call	v_call
CSARVARAATDTQYF	TGCAGTGCTAGAGTCGCGAGGGCGGCGACAGATACGCAGTATTTT	.	.	TRBJ2-3	TRBV20-1
CSVWNTGELFF	TGCAGCGTCTGGAACACCGGGGAGCTGTTTTTT	few	.	TRBJ2-2	TRBV29-1
CAIRRQENTEAFF	TGTGCCATCAGGCGACAGGAGAACACTGAAGCTTTCTTT	.	.	TRBJ1-1	TRBV10-3
CASSQVAGPTDTQYF	TGCGCCAGCAGCCAAGTGGCGGGGCCCACAGATACGCAGTATTTT	.	.	TRBJ2-3	TRBV4-3
CSVDSEPGANVLTF	TGCAGCGTTGACAGTGAGCCTGGGGCCAACGTCCTGACTTTC	few	.	TRBJ2-6	TRBV29-1
CASSLWGGNTEAFF	TGCGCCAGCAGCTTGTGGGGGGGGAACACTGAAGCTTTCTTT	many	.	TRBJ1-1	TRBV5-1
CASGLAGERAYEQYF	TGTGCCAGCGGACTAGCGGGGGAAAGGGCCTACGAGCAGTACTTC	few	TRBD2	TRBJ2-7	TRBV2
CASGQGRSQYF	TGTGCTAGTGGTCAAGGTCGTTCCCAGTACTTC	.	.	TRBJ2-5	TRBV12-5
CASSNRAYTDTQYF	TGTGCCAGCAGTAACAGGGCCTATACAGATACGCAGTATTTT	.	.	TRBJ2-3	TRBV2
CASSLAVTGGLTDTQYF	TGCGCCAGCAGCTTGGCTGTTACGGGGGGACTCACAGATACGCAGTATTTT	.	TRBD2	TRBJ2-3	TRBV5-1
CASSQDRVGSNQPQHF	TGTGCCAGCAGTCAGGACAGGGTTGGGAGCAATCAGCCCCAGCATTTT	.	TRBD1	TRBJ1-5	TRBV3-1
CATIGAGGSTEAFF	TGTGCCACCATCGGGGCAGGTGGATCGACTGAAGCTTTCTTT	few	.	TRBJ1-1	TRBV15
CASSLPTGGSVRTGELFF	TGTGCCAGCAGCTTACCAACAGGGGGCTCCGTGAGGACCGGGGAGCTGTTTTTT	.	TRBD1	TRBJ2-2	TRBV7-2
CASSNPGGYEQYF	TGTGCCAGTAGTAACCCAGGGGGCTACGAGCAGTACTTC	.	TRBD1	TRBJ2-7	TRBV19
CASSWGGVRFNQPQHF	TGTGCCAGCAGCTGGGGGGGCGTCAGGTTCAATCAGCCCCAGCATTTT	.	.	TRBJ1-5	TRBV7-8
CSALSGGATDTQYF	TGCAGTGCTTTAAGCGGGGGGGCCACAGATACGCAGTATTTT	.	TRBD2	TRBJ2-3	TRBV20-1